This is a list of T cell receptor beta chains from one sample in a study of blood T cell repertoires in COVID-19. Measured with immunoSEQ multiplex PCR; TCRdb has only the in-frame clones, and not every one. The table lists 150,000 or so clones, 80% to 90% of them singletons. The sequencing sample was made of peripheral blood. The receptors were sampled from a woman between 45 and 60 years old with acute or convalescent COVID-19. The CDR3 runs from the conserved cysteine through the conserved F or W. The order of the fields is J gene, D gene, V gene, clone size, CDR3 DNA, CDR3 protein. D genes are given only for firm matches. The size field is filled for only some rows; it gives once, few, many or a size class.

>TRBJ2-2|.|TRBV24-1|once
TGTGCCACCAGGGCAGGGCTGCGCGGGGAGCTGTTTTTT
CATRAGLRGELFF
>TRBJ2-3|TRBD2|TRBV6-6|.
TGTGCCAGCAGCCCTAGCGGATCCTATACGCAGTATTTT
CASSPSGSYTQYF
>TRBJ1-2|.|TRBV7-8|.
TGTGCCAGCAGCTTTGGCATTGGCTACACCTTC
CASSFGIGYTF
>TRBJ1-4|TRBD1|TRBV6-2/TRBV6-3|.
TGTGCCAGCAGTGCGCAGGGGGCTGGAAAACTGTTTTTT
CASSAQGAGKLFF
>TRBJ2-1|TRBD2|TRBV6-2/TRBV6-3|.
TGTGCCAGCAGTTTTGTAGCGGGGCAGAATGAGCAGTTCTTC
CASSFVAGQNEQFF
>TRBJ1-2|TRBD1|TRBV29-1|.
TGCAGCGTTGAAATGTACGGGACAGGGATCTATGGCTACACCTTC
CSVEMYGTGIYGYTF
>TRBJ2-6|TRBD1|TRBV29-1|.
TGCAGCGTCGGAACAGGGGGCTCTGGGGCCAACGTCCTGACTTTC
CSVGTGGSGANVLTF
>TRBJ1-1|.|TRBV19|.
TGTGCCAGTAGTATAGCCACCCAGATCACTGAAGCTTTCTTT
CASSIATQITEAFF
>TRBJ1-2|.|TRBV6-5|.
TGTGCCAGCAGTTACGGGCAGGGAGGCCTGGGTGGCTACACCTTC
CASSYGQGGLGGYTF
>TRBJ2-5|TRBD2|TRBV6-2/TRBV6-3|.
TGTGCCAGCAGCCACGGGGGGACTAGCGGGTACCAAGAGACCCAGTACTTC
CASSHGGTSGYQETQYF
>TRBJ1-2|TRBD1|TRBV19|.
TGTGCCAGTAGTGGTACAGGGGGGCCCTATGGCTACACCTTC
CASSGTGGPYGYTF
>TRBJ2-3|.|TRBV5-1|once
TGCGCCAGCAGCTTGGGTCGACTAGTGAGATCAGATACGCAGTATTTT
CASSLGRLVRSDTQYF
>TRBJ1-1|.|TRBV6-1|.
TGTGCCAGCAGTGAAGGCGGGGGGGCCGACACTGAAGCTTTCTTT
CASSEGGGADTEAFF
>TRBJ2-7|.|TRBV5-1|.
TGCGCCAGCAGCTTGGGACAGGTAAACTACGAGCAGTACTTC
CASSLGQVNYEQYF
>TRBJ2-1|.|TRBV7-2|.
TGTGCCAGTCAATACGGGACTCCCTACAATGAGCAGTTCTTC
CASQYGTPYNEQFF
>TRBJ2-5|.|TRBV18|few
TGTGCCAGCTCACTAGCGTACCAAGAGACCCAGTACTTC
CASSLAYQETQYF
>TRBJ1-6|TRBD1|TRBV18|.
TGTGCCAGCTCACCAGAACAGGGGGCTGGGTCACCCCTCCACTTT
CASSPEQGAGSPLHF
>TRBJ1-2|.|TRBV12-3/TRBV12-4|.
TGTGCCAGCAGCTCCAAGCGGGAAGGCTACACCTTC
CASSSKREGYTF
>TRBJ1-3|TRBD1|TRBV7-9|once
TGTGCCAGCAGCCTCCCGGGACAGGCCTCTGGAAACACCATATATTTT
CASSLPGQASGNTIYF
>TRBJ2-2|TRBD1|TRBV30|.
TGTGCCGTGGACAGGGCGAACACCGGGGAGCTGTTTTTT
CAVDRANTGELFF
>TRBJ2-7|.|TRBV7-9|.
TGTGCCAGTACTGACATCTCCTACGAGCAGTACTTC
CASTDISYEQYF
>TRBJ1-1|.|TRBV15|few
TGTGCCACCAGCAGAGGGCCAGGGAAAGCTTTCTTT
CATSRGPGKAFF
>TRBJ1-2|.|TRBV7-9|.
TGTGCCAGCAGCTCCCAGACGAATAGCGGGGGACATGGCTACACCTTC
CASSSQTNSGGHGYTF
>TRBJ1-6|.|TRBV19|.
TGTGCCAGTAGTATAGAGGCCAGGCCTAATTCACCCCTCCACTTT
CASSIEARPNSPLHF
>TRBJ2-5|TRBD2|TRBV19|.
TGTGCCAGTAGTAGGACTAGCGGGAGGAGTAGTGAGACCCAGTACTTC
CASSRTSGRSSETQYF
>TRBJ2-1|TRBD2|TRBV7-8|.
TGTGCCAGCAGCTTAGCCGGGACTAGCGTCCATGAGCAGTTCTTC
CASSLAGTSVHEQFF
>TRBJ2-3|TRBD2|TRBV6-5|.
TGTGTCGCGGGGGGACCTAGCACAGATACGCAGTATTTT
CVAGGPSTDTQYF
>TRBJ2-7|.|TRBV7-8|.
TGTGCCAGCAGCATGAGCCCGAACTACGAGCAGTACTTC
CASSMSPNYEQYF
>TRBJ1-6|TRBD1|TRBV11-2|.
TGTGCCAGCAGCCCCGGACAGGGCTATAATTCACCCCTCCACTTT
CASSPGQGYNSPLHF
>TRBJ1-2|.|TRBV10-2|.
TGCGCCAGCAGCGGGACTAACTATGGCTACACCTTC
CASSGTNYGYTF
>TRBJ1-2|.|TRBV7-8|.
TGTGCCAGCAGCTTAGTAGTGTCACTAGGCTACACCTTC
CASSLVVSLGYTF
>TRBJ2-1|TRBD2|TRBV9|.
TGTGCCAGCAGCGTCGGGGGGACGGAGGGAAATGAGCAGTTCTTC
CASSVGGTEGNEQFF
>TRBJ2-2|.|TRBV5-1|.
TGCGCCAGCAGCTTGAGAGGGGGGGCCCAGAACACCGGGGAGCTGTTTTTT
CASSLRGGAQNTGELFF
>TRBJ2-7|.|TRBV27|.
TGTGCCAGCAGCACCGACATGACCTACGAGCAGTACTTC
CASSTDMTYEQYF
>TRBJ1-2|.|TRBV11-2|once
TGTGCCAGCAGCCCCGACAGTAACTATGGCTACACCTTC
CASSPDSNYGYTF
>TRBJ1-2|TRBD1|TRBV3-1/TRBV3-2|.
TGTGCCAGCAGCAAGGCAGGACAGGGGGTGAACTATGGCTACACCTTC
CASSKAGQGVNYGYTF
>TRBJ1-2|.|TRBV15|.
TGTGCCACCAGCCTAGAGCGGGGGTATGGCTACACCTTC
CATSLERGYGYTF
>TRBJ1-3|TRBD1|TRBV7-9|.
TGTGCCAGCAGCATACGACAGGGCTCTGGAAACACCATATATTTT
CASSIRQGSGNTIYF
>TRBJ1-3|.|TRBV11-2|.
TGTGCCAGCAGCTTAGATAGCTATGGAAACACCATATATTTT
CASSLDSYGNTIYF
>TRBJ2-5|.|TRBV7-8|.
TGTGCCAGCAGCCCCCCCAGACAAGAGACCCAGTACTTC
CASSPPRQETQYF
>TRBJ2-1|.|TRBV21-1|.
TGTGCCAGCAGCACCCGACTAGCGGGACCCGAAGAGTACAATGAGCAGTTCTTC
CASSTRLAGPEEYNEQFF
>TRBJ1-6|.|TRBV6-5|once
TGTGCCAGCAGTTCCACCCAGGGTAGATATTCACCCCTCCACTTT
CASSSTQGRYSPLHF
>TRBJ1-1|TRBD1|TRBV30|.
TGTGCCTGGAACCGTCCAGGGGGGAACACTGAAGCTTTCTTT
CAWNRPGGNTEAFF
>TRBJ1-6|TRBD1|TRBV7-2|.
TGTGCCAGCAGCCCTATGGGGACAGGGCATAATAATTCACCCCTCCACTTT
CASSPMGTGHNNSPLHF
>TRBJ2-4|TRBD1|TRBV6-5|.
TGTGCCAGCACCCGGGACAGGGGTGTGAACATTCAGTACTTC
CASTRDRGVNIQYF
>TRBJ2-5|.|TRBV6-1|.
TGTGCCAGCACCTCTGGGGGGAGTCGAGAGACCCAGTACTTC
CASTSGGSRETQYF
>TRBJ2-5|.|TRBV4-2|.
TGTGCCAGCGGGGGGGGAGGACAGCTACAAGAGACCCAGTACTTC
CASGGGGQLQETQYF
>TRBJ1-2|.|TRBV3-1/TRBV3-2|.
TGTGCCAGCAGCCCAGAGGGGGGACTAAGAGATGGCTACACCTTC
CASSPEGGLRDGYTF